This is a list of T cell receptor beta chains from one sample in a study of Graves' ophthalmopathy and Graves' hyperthyroidism. MiXCR, applied by TCRdb to the multiplex PCR reads, yields one record per CDR3 protein. This table has roughly 400,000 distinct CDR3 sequences, around 20% appearing once. The sequenced material came from peripheral blood. The receptors derive from a woman between 18 and 29 years old with Graves' ophthalmopathy. Each CDR3 is given with its conserved first and last residue. A D gene is named only where the DNA matches it firmly. The listing skips clone size in some rows; elsewhere it reads once, few, many or a size class.

>TRBJ1-2|.|many|TRBV2
CASSEIAAYGYTF
TGTGCCAGCAGTGAAATAGCGGCCTATGGCTACACCTTC
>TRBJ1-5|.|many|TRBV19
CASSIATPRQPQHF
TGTGCCAGTAGTATTGCGACTCCGCGTCAGCCCCAGCATTTT
>TRBJ2-7|TRBD1|many|TRBV6-2/TRBV6-3
CASSFYPQGQGGNYEQYF
TGTGCCAGCAGTTTTTATCCCCAAGGACAGGGGGGGAATTACGAGCAGTACTTC
>TRBJ2-7|.|.|TRBV12-3/TRBV12-4
CASSPNWRVHEQYF
TGTGCCAGCAGCCCTAATTGGCGCGTACACGAGCAGTACTTC
>TRBJ2-7|.|many|TRBV13
CASSYGPGSYEQYF
TGTGCCAGCAGTTATGGACCGGGCTCCTACGAGCAGTACTTC
>TRBJ1-1|TRBD1|many|TRBV29-1
CSVQDRVVTEAFF
TGCAGCGTCCAAGACAGGGTAGTGACTGAAGCTTTCTTT
>TRBJ1-2|.|.|TRBV6-1
CASSQGRWDVYGYTF
TGTGCCAGCAGTCAAGGGCGATGGGACGTCTATGGCTACACCTTC
>TRBJ1-1|TRBD1|.|TRBV6-1
CASSRDRHMSTEAFF
TGTGCCAGCAGCCGGGACAGACACATGAGCACTGAAGCTTTCTTT
>TRBJ2-7|.|many|TRBV9
CASSVEDSPYEQYF
TGTGCCAGCAGCGTAGAGGACAGTCCCTACGAGCAGTACTTC
>TRBJ1-5|.|many|TRBV19
CASTIGPGADQPQHF
TGTGCCAGCACTATAGGGCCCGGAGCAGATCAGCCCCAGCATTTT
>TRBJ2-7|TRBD2|many|TRBV20-1
CSAYGTSDEQYF
TGCAGTGCTTACGGGACTAGCGACGAGCAGTACTTC
>TRBJ2-5|.|many|TRBV4-2
CASSHEAETQYF
TGTGCCAGCAGCCATGAAGCAGAGACCCAGTACTTC
>TRBJ1-6|.|many|TRBV7-2
CASSNPGETRNSPLHF
TGTGCCAGCAGTAATCCAGGAGAGACCCGTAATTCACCCCTCCACTTT
>TRBJ1-3|.|many|TRBV6-5
CASRGGRTALDTIYF
TGTGCCAGCAGGGGAGGACGGACAGCTCTGGACACCATATATTTT
>TRBJ1-2|TRBD1|many|TRBV11-1
CASSMDRERGYTF
TGTGCCAGCAGCATGGACAGGGAGCGTGGCTACACCTTC
>TRBJ1-2|.|many|TRBV28
CATSVPPGRGNYGYTF
TGTGCCACCTCCGTTCCCCCGGGCCGGGGGAACTATGGCTACACCTTC
>TRBJ1-2|TRBD1|many|TRBV6-2/TRBV6-3
CASRLLVKGQGDGYTF
TGTGCCAGCAGGCTCCTTGTTAAGGGACAGGGTGACGGCTACACCTTC
>TRBJ1-5|.|many|TRBV20-1
CSAGLRINQPQHF
TGCAGTGCTGGTTTGAGGATAAATCAGCCCCAGCATTTT